The next 13 T cell receptor beta chains were all read from a single sample in a study of beta chain features in type 1 diabetes. Points from the study as a whole: Moderate but significant shortening of TCRB CDR3s was recorded in all four CD4+ subsets from Type 1 diabetes patients.

The study reverse transcribed the entire isolated RNA, so it sequenced expressed TCRB transcripts. Sequenced by immunoSEQ multiplex PCR; TCRdb stores in-frame clones only, minus some. This sample has around 260,000 clones; around 22% occur once, and the top ten carry around 0.012%. These TCRs' antigens remain unknown. Specimen: naive CD4+ T cells from blood. These receptors were collected from a woman in her twenties or thirties with type 1 diabetes.

The rearrangement links TRBV9 to TRBJ2-1; 8 bases agree with TRBD2. The CDR3 totals 14 residues. Unmatched junction bases numbered 6, after V lost 2 bases and J lost 8 bases. Per germline, CDR1 SGDLS and CDR2 YYNGEE. The CDR3 nucleotides are TGTGCCAGCAGCGTCCGGATTAGCGGGGATGAGCAGTTCTTC. It encodes CASSVRISGDEQFF.

This chain connects TRBV6-6 to TRBJ1-1; possibly TRBD1 for D (6 bases). The CDR3 contains 13 residues. Trimming shortened V by 5 bases and J by 0 bases, and 7 bases separated the two germline ends. The V gene's germline CDR1 is MNHNY and CDR2 SVGAGI (reference sequence). CDR3 nucleotides: TGTGCCAGCAGTCAGGGGATGAACACTGAAGCTTTCTTT. This codes for CASSQGMNTEAFF.

This clone showed up just a few times. This rearrangement joins TRBV7-9 to TRBJ2-1; D not certain. CDR3 length: 13 amino acids. V lost 3 bases to trimming and J lost 5 bases, with 8 bases between them. Germline V gene lookup returns CDR1 SEHNR and CDR2 FQNEAQ (reference sequence). CDR3 DNA sequence: TGTGCCAGCAGCTTCGACTGGAACAATGAGCAGTTCTTC. This encodes CASSFDWNNEQFF. The full variable domain, its missing parts supplied by reference TRBV7-9 and TRBJ2-1, is DTGVSQNPRHKITKRGQNVTFRCDPISEHNRLYWYRQTLGQGPEFLTYFQNEAQLEKSRLLSDRFSAERPKGSFSTLEIQRTEQGDSAMYLCASSFDWNNEQFFGPGTRLTVL.

This clone showed up just a few times. Written as DNA, the CDR3 is TGTGCCTGGAACCAACAGGGATTGGGCACTGAAGCTTTCTTT. Encoded protein: CAWNQQGLGTEAFF. The chain employs TRBV30 and TRBJ1-1; a weak D match, TRBD1 (6 bases). The V and J ends lost 4 bases and 4 bases respectively, with 16 bases between them. Looked up from germline, CDR1 is GTSNPN and CDR2 is SVGIG (reference sequence). This CDR3 spans 14 amino acids.

This chain uses TRBV29-1 with TRBJ2-5; D is possibly TRBD2 (5 bases). The closer fit of TRBJ2-7 to the DNA end suggests the J call may be wrong. Per the germline V gene, CDR1 is SQVTM and CDR2 is ANQGSEA. The CDR3 spans 11 residues. The DNA of the CDR3 is TGCAGCGTCGCTACTAGCTACGAGCAGTACTTC. It translates to CSVATSYEQYF.

This clone was seen a few times. The rearrangement uses TRBV9 and TRBJ2-1; 8 nucleotides agree with TRBD2. Germline lookup yields CDR1 SGDLS and CDR2 YYNGEE. CDR3 length equals 15 residues. V was clipped by 1 base and J by 2 bases; unmatched bases: 2. Written as DNA, the CDR3 is TGTGCCAGCAGCGTACAGCGGGAGCCCTACAATGAGCAGTTCTTC. Translation gives CASSVQREPYNEQFF.

This clone was seen a handful of times. V gene TRBV30 combines with J gene TRBJ2-3; perhaps TRBD2 as D (6 bases). The V gene lost 8 bases and the J gene lost 0 bases, with 18 bases spanning the gap. CDR1 GTSNPN and CDR2 SVGIG come from the germline V gene (reference sequence). The CDR3 sequence is 15 residues long. DNA for the CDR3: TGTGCCCGAAGTGTTCTAGCGCCTAGCACAGATACGCAGTATTTT. Its translation is CARSVLAPSTDTQYF.

This clone came up a few times. V is TRBV6-6 and J is TRBJ2-7; tentative D call: TRBD1 (5 bases). Germline lookup yields CDR1 MNHNY and CDR2 SVGAGI (reference sequence). Deletions cut 0 bases from V and 6 bases from J, with 9 bases between. This CDR3 has 13 residues. This CDR3 is CASSYSGDGEQYF. DNA of the CDR3: TGTGCCAGCAGTTACTCAGGGGATGGCGAGCAGTACTTC.

This chain uses TRBV28 with TRBJ2-3; weak D call: TRBD1 (6 bases). Germline-derived CDR1 and CDR2 are MDHEN and SYDVKM. The CDR3 is 13 amino acids. Trimming removed 7 bases at V and 2 bases at J, with 10 bases between. CDR3 sequence (DNA): TGTGCCAGCATTCGGGACAACACAGATACGCAGTATTTT. Protein product: CASIRDNTDTQYF.

This clone was seen only a few times. V usage is TRBV5-4 and J usage is TRBJ1-2, with D maybe TRBD1 (5 bases). The CDR3 is 17 residues long. Germline V lookup: CDR1 SGHNT, CDR2 YYREEE (reference sequence). Trimming removed 4 bases from V and 0 bases from J, with 19 bases in between. The DNA of the CDR3 is TGTGCCAGCAGCCCGACGGTACGGTCGGACACTAACTATGGCTACACCTTC. Its translation is CASSPTVRSDTNYGYTF.

This sequence joins TRBV10-3 and TRBJ2-7; TRBD2 matches 7 bases. Germline V gene sequence: CDR1 ENHRY, CDR2 SYGVKD. The CDR3 loop spans 12 amino acids. Germline trimming cut 11 bases from V and 4 bases from J; bases unmatched to any gene: 8. CDR3 residues: CAVSSGSYEQYF. CDR3 DNA: TGTGCCGTATCTAGCGGATCGTACGAGCAGTACTTC.

As for this clone: A junction boundary mismatches the germline segment, possibly from a read error. The genes are TRBV7-7 and TRBJ1-1, with 9 bases matching TRBD1. The V gene's germline CDR1 is SSHAT and CDR2 FNYEAQ (reference sequence). The CDR3 contains 16 residues. CDR3 region: CASSPVPGQGPTEAFF. In DNA form, the CDR3 reads TGTGCTAGCAGCCCCGTCCCGGGACAGGGTCCCACTGAAGCTTTCTTT.

This clone was detected a few times. This chain uses TRBV4-1 with TRBJ2-5; TRBD1 might be the D (6 bases). Germline values: CDR1 MGHRA, CDR2 YSYEKL. V lost 3 bases and J 10 bases, leaving 18 bases between the germline ends. The CDR3 is 14 amino acids. DNA for the CDR3: TGCGCCAGCAGCCAGACCTTTATACCGGGACACCAGTACTTC. Its translation: CASSQTFIPGHQYF.